The rows below give T cell receptor beta chains drawn from one sample of a study of regulatory T cells in long-lasting Graves disease. TCRdb reprocessed the multiplex PCR reads via MiXCR and lists one record per CDR3 protein. Altogether a few hundred thousand distinct CDR3 sequences are present, 16% being singletons, with the ten largest covering around 27%. These data also formed part of another study, on T cells in Graves' hyperthyroidism and ophthalmopathy.

The sample was peripheral blood mononuclear cells (PBMCs), taken at new diagnosis, from a patient treated with antithyroid drugs. Every receptor here comes from a man in his forties or fifties with Graves disease. The CDR3 runs from the conserved cysteine through the conserved F or W. D genes are given only for firm matches. Clone size is not always given. Where it is, it says once, few, many or a class for expanded clones.

D gene: .; V gene: TRBV6-2/TRBV6-3; J gene: TRBJ2-1; clone size: many; CDR3 DNA: TGTGCCAGCAGCCGCGGGGGCGCTACCTACAATGAGCAGTTCTTC; CDR3 protein: CASSRGGATYNEQFF
D gene: TRBD2; V gene: TRBV11-2; J gene: TRBJ2-1; clone size: few; CDR3 DNA: TGTGCCAGCAGCCGGACTAGCGGGGGGGCCTACAATGAGCAGTTCTTC; CDR3 protein: CASSRTSGGAYNEQFF
D gene: .; V gene: TRBV3-1; J gene: TRBJ2-7; clone size: many; CDR3 DNA: TGTGCCAGCAGCTCCAGACAGGCACCTAACGAGCAGTACTTC; CDR3 protein: CASSSRQAPNEQYF
D gene: TRBD1; V gene: TRBV5-1; J gene: TRBJ1-2; clone size: .; CDR3 DNA: TGCGCCAGCAGCTCGGGACAGGGTCTTCGTGGCTACACCTTC; CDR3 protein: CASSSGQGLRGYTF
D gene: .; V gene: TRBV6-1; J gene: TRBJ1-1; clone size: many; CDR3 DNA: TGTGCCAGCAGCAGGGGCCGAACCCCCATCGGCGCTGAAGCTTTCTTT; CDR3 protein: CASSRGRTPIGAEAFF
D gene: .; V gene: TRBV7-9; J gene: TRBJ2-7; clone size: .; CDR3 DNA: TGTGCCAGCAGCCTGGGGTCCACCCGCTCCTACGAGCAGTACTTC; CDR3 protein: CASSLGSTRSYEQYF
D gene: .; V gene: TRBV6-2/TRBV6-3; J gene: TRBJ2-5; clone size: many; CDR3 DNA: TGTGCCAGCAGTCAGATCGGGGGGCTGGGAGAGACCCAGTACTTC; CDR3 protein: CASSQIGGLGETQYF
D gene: TRBD2; V gene: TRBV19; J gene: TRBJ2-1; clone size: .; CDR3 DNA: TGTGCCAGTAGTAGACTAGCGGGGTCGAATGAGCAGTTCTTC; CDR3 protein: CASSRLAGSNEQFF
D gene: .; V gene: TRBV5-4; J gene: TRBJ1-6; clone size: .; CDR3 DNA: TGTGCCAGCAGCCCGAGTCTTGGAAATTCACCCCTCCACTTT; CDR3 protein: CASSPSLGNSPLHF
D gene: TRBD1; V gene: TRBV24-1; J gene: TRBJ2-3; clone size: many; CDR3 DNA: TGTGCCACCAGTGATCCCCTCGGACAGGGGGGACTAGGTACGCAGTATTTT; CDR3 protein: CATSDPLGQGGLGTQYF
D gene: .; V gene: TRBV6-1; J gene: TRBJ1-4; clone size: many; CDR3 DNA: TGTGCCAGCAGGCCCCTGCACGCGTGGATTTTT; CDR3 protein: CASRPLHAWIF
D gene: .; V gene: TRBV18; J gene: TRBJ1-3; clone size: .; CDR3 DNA: TGTGCCAGCTCACCACCCCATCGCGGGACTGGAAACACCATATATTTT; CDR3 protein: CASSPPHRGTGNTIYF
D gene: .; V gene: TRBV6-2/TRBV6-3; J gene: TRBJ2-5; clone size: many; CDR3 DNA: TGTGCCAGCAGTTACTCGCGGGGACAGCAGACCCAGTACTTC; CDR3 protein: CASSYSRGQQTQYF
D gene: TRBD1; V gene: TRBV11-1; J gene: TRBJ2-7; clone size: many; CDR3 DNA: TGTGCCAGCAGCTTCTCGGGACAGGGACTCGAGCAGTACTTC; CDR3 protein: CASSFSGQGLEQYF
D gene: .; V gene: TRBV7-9; J gene: TRBJ1-1; clone size: many; CDR3 DNA: TGTGCCAGCAGCTTAGTAAGCGGGGCGCCGGACACTGAAGCTTTCTTT; CDR3 protein: CASSLVSGAPDTEAFF
D gene: TRBD2; V gene: TRBV2; J gene: TRBJ2-7; clone size: .; CDR3 DNA: TGTGCCAACCGGAGGGGACTACCAATCTACGAGCAGTACTTC; CDR3 protein: CANRRGLPIYEQYF
D gene: .; V gene: TRBV2; J gene: TRBJ2-3; clone size: few; CDR3 DNA: TGTGCCAGCAGTGAAGTGGCGGGACAGAGCACAGATACGCAGTATTTT; CDR3 protein: CASSEVAGQSTDTQYF
D gene: TRBD2; V gene: TRBV5-4; J gene: TRBJ2-5; clone size: few; CDR3 DNA: TGTGCCAGCAGCCCCGGGGGGGGGCCCCAAGAGACCCAGTACTTC; CDR3 protein: CASSPGGGPQETQYF
D gene: .; V gene: TRBV29-1; J gene: TRBJ1-1; clone size: few; CDR3 DNA: TGCAGCGTTGAAGGGGGTGGCACTGAAGCTTTCTTT; CDR3 protein: CSVEGGGTEAFF
D gene: .; V gene: TRBV28; J gene: TRBJ2-7; clone size: many; CDR3 DNA: TGTGCCAGCAGTTTACCGGGGGTTCGGAACTACGAGCAGTACTTC; CDR3 protein: CASSLPGVRNYEQYF
D gene: .; V gene: TRBV18; J gene: TRBJ2-2; clone size: many; CDR3 DNA: TGTGCCAGCTCAGTTCGACAGTTCACCGGGGAGCTGTTTTTT; CDR3 protein: CASSVRQFTGELFF
D gene: .; V gene: TRBV6-1; J gene: TRBJ2-2; clone size: few; CDR3 DNA: TGTGCCAGCAGTCCGGACCGGCCGCACACCGGGGAGCTGTTTTTT; CDR3 protein: CASSPDRPHTGELFF
D gene: TRBD1; V gene: TRBV28; J gene: TRBJ1-4; clone size: many; CDR3 DNA: TGCGCCAGCAGTTCCGGGACAGTGAATGAAAAACTGTTTTTT; CDR3 protein: CASSSGTVNEKLFF
D gene: TRBD2; V gene: TRBV28; J gene: TRBJ2-6; clone size: many; CDR3 DNA: TGTGCCAGCAGCTTCAGCGGGGAAGCGGCTGGGGCCAACGTCCTGACTTTC; CDR3 protein: CASSFSGEAAGANVLTF
D gene: TRBD2; V gene: TRBV19; J gene: TRBJ2-1; clone size: .; CDR3 DNA: TGTGCCACCCGGGGGGGCCTTAATGAGCAGTTCTTC; CDR3 protein: CATRGGLNEQFF
D gene: TRBD2; V gene: TRBV20-1; J gene: TRBJ2-5; clone size: few; CDR3 DNA: TGCAGTGCTAGAGATACTAGCGGGGTGACCCAGTACTTC; CDR3 protein: CSARDTSGVTQYF
D gene: .; V gene: TRBV6-4; J gene: TRBJ1-5; clone size: .; CDR3 DNA: TGTGCCAGCCGGGATCCGAGAGGCAATCAGCCCCAGCATTTT; CDR3 protein: CASRDPRGNQPQHF
D gene: .; V gene: TRBV2; J gene: TRBJ2-4; clone size: .; CDR3 DNA: TGTGCCAGCAGTTGGGGGGTAAAGCTAGCCAAAAACATTCAGTACTTC; CDR3 protein: CASSWGVKLAKNIQYF
D gene: .; V gene: TRBV7-9; J gene: TRBJ2-3; clone size: many; CDR3 DNA: TGTGCCAGCAACCCCTCCGGGTCTGCCGATACGCAGTATTTT; CDR3 protein: CASNPSGSADTQYF
D gene: TRBD2; V gene: TRBV6-1; J gene: TRBJ2-3; clone size: many; CDR3 DNA: TGTGCCAGCACCCGCGGACTAGCGGGAATCGCAGATACGCAGTATTTT; CDR3 protein: CASTRGLAGIADTQYF
D gene: .; V gene: TRBV19; J gene: TRBJ2-2; clone size: .; CDR3 DNA: TGTGCCAGTAAACAGTTCAACACCGGGGAGCTGTTTTTT; CDR3 protein: CASKQFNTGELFF
D gene: TRBD1; V gene: TRBV14; J gene: TRBJ2-6; clone size: few; CDR3 DNA: TGTGCCAGCAGCCAAGGCAGGGGGCTGGGGGCCAACGTCCTGACTTTC; CDR3 protein: CASSQGRGLGANVLTF
D gene: .; V gene: TRBV9; J gene: TRBJ2-5; clone size: many; CDR3 DNA: TGTGCCAGCAGCGAGGGGGGGACAGGAGTTCAAGAGACCCAGTACTTC; CDR3 protein: CASSEGGTGVQETQYF
D gene: .; V gene: TRBV4-1; J gene: TRBJ2-7; clone size: few; CDR3 DNA: TGCGCCAGCAGCCAAGGAATTTCGGGCCAGTCTAACGAGCAGTACTTC; CDR3 protein: CASSQGISGQSNEQYF
D gene: TRBD1; V gene: TRBV7-2; J gene: TRBJ1-1; clone size: many; CDR3 DNA: TGTGCCAGCAGCGTACAGGGGGCGTTTACTGAAGCTTTCTTT; CDR3 protein: CASSVQGAFTEAFF
D gene: .; V gene: TRBV2; J gene: TRBJ2-7; clone size: .; CDR3 DNA: TGTGCCAGCAGCCCCCCTAAGTATAATCCCGAGCAGTACTTC; CDR3 protein: CASSPPKYNPEQYF
D gene: .; V gene: TRBV7-2; J gene: TRBJ2-1; clone size: many; CDR3 DNA: TGTGCCAGCAGCTTAGCGCCGGCGACAGAGGAGCAGTTCTTC; CDR3 protein: CASSLAPATEEQFF
D gene: .; V gene: TRBV29-1; J gene: TRBJ1-5; clone size: many; CDR3 DNA: TGCAGCGTTGAAACGGACAGCGATCAGCCCCAGCATTTT; CDR3 protein: CSVETDSDQPQHF
D gene: TRBD1; V gene: TRBV6-1; J gene: TRBJ1-5; clone size: few; CDR3 DNA: TGTGCCAGCAGAATCCCAGGGGGGGGGGTCCCGCGGCCCCAGCATTTT; CDR3 protein: CASRIPGGGVPRPQHF
D gene: .; V gene: TRBV13; J gene: TRBJ2-1; clone size: .; CDR3 DNA: TGTGCCAGCAGTCGCAGGGTCCAGGTACACGATGAGCAGTTCTTC; CDR3 protein: CASSRRVQVHDEQFF
D gene: .; V gene: TRBV6-1; J gene: TRBJ2-2; clone size: many; CDR3 DNA: TGTGCCAGCAGTGCTCAGGGCACCGGGGAGCTGTTTTTT; CDR3 protein: CASSAQGTGELFF
D gene: .; V gene: TRBV29-1; J gene: TRBJ2-4; clone size: .; CDR3 DNA: TGCAGCGTTGGAGTTCTAGCCAAAAACATTCAGTACTTC; CDR3 protein: CSVGVLAKNIQYF
D gene: .; V gene: TRBV20-1; J gene: TRBJ2-1; clone size: many; CDR3 DNA: TGCAGTGCTAGAGGGTCGGACGGATTCTCCTACAATGAGCAGTTCTTC; CDR3 protein: CSARGSDGFSYNEQFF
D gene: .; V gene: TRBV7-9; J gene: TRBJ1-4; clone size: many; CDR3 DNA: TGTGCCAGCAGCTTAGGAGGGGCCTCTGAAAAACTGTTTTTT; CDR3 protein: CASSLGGASEKLFF
D gene: .; V gene: TRBV12-3/TRBV12-4; J gene: TRBJ1-2; clone size: .; CDR3 DNA: TGTGCCAGCAGTTTAGGATCTAACGAGAGATATGGCTACACCTTC; CDR3 protein: CASSLGSNERYGYTF
D gene: .; V gene: TRBV24-1; J gene: TRBJ2-3; clone size: many; CDR3 DNA: TGTGCCACCAGTCCGAGGGGTAATCCAGATACGCAGTATTTT; CDR3 protein: CATSPRGNPDTQYF
D gene: TRBD1; V gene: TRBV2; J gene: TRBJ2-7; clone size: few; CDR3 DNA: TGTGCCAGCAGTGATCAGGGGGTCTCCTACGAGCAGTACTTC; CDR3 protein: CASSDQGVSYEQYF
D gene: .; V gene: TRBV6-2/TRBV6-3; J gene: TRBJ2-2; clone size: .; CDR3 DNA: TGTGCCAGCAGTCTGAGTTTTTACACCGGGGAGCTGTTTTTT; CDR3 protein: CASSLSFYTGELFF
D gene: .; V gene: TRBV27; J gene: TRBJ1-6; clone size: many; CDR3 DNA: TGTGCCAGCAGTTGGGGCACCTATAATTCACCCCTCCACTTT; CDR3 protein: CASSWGTYNSPLHF
D gene: .; V gene: TRBV24-1; J gene: TRBJ1-2; clone size: .; CDR3 DNA: TGTGCCACCAGTGATAACGCGAGGGACTATGGCTACACCTTC; CDR3 protein: CATSDNARDYGYTF
D gene: .; V gene: TRBV10-3; J gene: TRBJ1-5; clone size: .; CDR3 DNA: TGTGCCATCAGTGTCGGCAACTACAATCAGCCCCAGCATTTT; CDR3 protein: CAISVGNYNQPQHF
D gene: TRBD2; V gene: TRBV20-1; J gene: TRBJ2-7; clone size: many; CDR3 DNA: TGCAGTGCTCATAGCGGGGGGAGTTCCTACGAGCAGTACTTC; CDR3 protein: CSAHSGGSSYEQYF
D gene: .; V gene: TRBV7-9; J gene: TRBJ2-3; clone size: many; CDR3 DNA: TGTGCCAGCAGCTTAGGGGGGGCCGCAGATACGCAGTATTTT; CDR3 protein: CASSLGGAADTQYF
D gene: .; V gene: TRBV28; J gene: TRBJ1-2; clone size: few; CDR3 DNA: TGTGCCAGCAGTCTTACAAGGCTAGGGGTCGATGGCTACACCTTC; CDR3 protein: CASSLTRLGVDGYTF
D gene: .; V gene: TRBV7-2; J gene: TRBJ2-3; clone size: many; CDR3 DNA: TGTGCCAGCAGCTTAGTTCCCAGCGGTACAGATACGCAGTATTTT; CDR3 protein: CASSLVPSGTDTQYF
D gene: TRBD2; V gene: TRBV2; J gene: TRBJ2-3; clone size: many; CDR3 DNA: TGTGCCAGCAGCCGGGGGTCTAGCGGGGATACGCAGTATTTT; CDR3 protein: CASSRGSSGDTQYF
D gene: .; V gene: TRBV11-2; J gene: TRBJ2-1; clone size: many; CDR3 DNA: TGTGCCAGCAGCTTAGATCAAAATGAGCAGTTCTTC; CDR3 protein: CASSLDQNEQFF